This TCR beta chain was sequenced for a study of shared clonotypes between healthy human individuals. Study-level points and caveats: Compared with clonotypes that all four donors shared, non-shared clonotypes had lower generation probabilities.

This table comes from immunoSEQ multiplex PCR, and its TCRdb copy is limited to in-frame clones, with some not included. The repertoire consists of about 750,000 clones, with more than 85% occurring once and the leading ten covering around 24%. This clone was seen a single time. Its antigen is unknown. The naive CD8 subset, CD45RO-negative cells positively selected for CCR7, excluded terminally differentiated effector memory CD45RA+ cells. Adults of Caucasian background living in Nashville, Tennessee made up all donors. What was sequenced was naive CD8+ T cells sorted from blood. The TCR originated in a man aged 25-40 years in good health.

DNA for the CDR3: TGTGCCAGCAGCTTTGGCCGGGGTGGGTCCTACAATGAGCAGTTCTTC. Residues: CASSFGRGGSYNEQFF. The chain is built from TRBV5-5 and TRBJ2-1; tentative D call: TRBD2 (5 bases). The V gene lost 2 bases and the J gene lost 1 base, with 13 bases spanning the gap. The CDR3 is 16 residues long. Germline CDR1 SGHKS, CDR2 YYEKEE (reference sequence). Full variable domain (missing parts from reference TRBV5-5 and TRBJ2-1): DAGVTQSPTHLIKTRGQQVTLRCSPISGHKSVSWYQQVLGQGPQFIFQYYEKEERGRGNFPDRFSARQFPNYSSELNVNALLLGDSALYLCASSFGRGGSYNEQFFGPGTRLTVL.